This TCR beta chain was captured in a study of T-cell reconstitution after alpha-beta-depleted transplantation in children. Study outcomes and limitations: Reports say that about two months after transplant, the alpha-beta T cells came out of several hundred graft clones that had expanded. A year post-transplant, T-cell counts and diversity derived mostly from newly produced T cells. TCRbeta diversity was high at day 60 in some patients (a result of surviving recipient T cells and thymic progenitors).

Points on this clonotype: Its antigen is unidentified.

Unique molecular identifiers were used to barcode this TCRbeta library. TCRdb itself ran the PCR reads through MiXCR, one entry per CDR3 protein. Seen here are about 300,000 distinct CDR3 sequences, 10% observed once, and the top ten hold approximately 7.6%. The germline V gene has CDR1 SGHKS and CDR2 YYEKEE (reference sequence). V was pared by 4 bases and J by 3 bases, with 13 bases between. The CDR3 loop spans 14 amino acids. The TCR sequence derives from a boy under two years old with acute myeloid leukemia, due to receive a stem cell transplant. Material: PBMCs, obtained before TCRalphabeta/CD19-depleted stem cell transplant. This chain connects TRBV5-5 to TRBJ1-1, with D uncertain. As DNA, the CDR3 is TGTGCCAGCAGCCCGAGGAGGAAGGACACTGAAGCTTTCTTT. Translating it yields CASSPRRKDTEAFF.